This note documents a single TCR beta chain sequence. Its antigen is unidentified. The data were produced by immunoSEQ multiplex PCR, yet TCRdb's version contains in-frame clones alone and is incomplete. This table has approximately 190,000 clones, about four fifths appearing once. The sample originates from a study of cytotoxic CD8 clonotypes in ibrutinib-treated CLL. On the study more broadly: The patient breakdown showed approximately ten relapsed/refractory and some 16 treatment-naive cases, with about 17 IGHV unmutated. Once patients had received a median 12 months of treatment, range 6 to 36, response samples were obtained.

Germline-derived CDR1 and CDR2 are SGHRS and YFSETQ. The CDR3 length is 13 residues. V was pared by 6 bases and J by 4 bases, with 13 bases between. Study-level results: Public clonotypes showed up rarely, and on treatment they shrank or held steady. Sampling times differed between sustained-remission and progressing patients.

The receptor was isolated from a human donor with chronic lymphocytic leukemia. V is TRBV5-1 and J is TRBJ1-1; tentatively, D is TRBD1 (5 bases). Sequencing used PBMCs, obtained after 12 months of ibrutinib treatment. DNA of the CDR3: TGCGCCAGCACTCAAGAGAGGGGCACTGAAGCTTTCTTT. Protein product: CASTQERGTEAFF.